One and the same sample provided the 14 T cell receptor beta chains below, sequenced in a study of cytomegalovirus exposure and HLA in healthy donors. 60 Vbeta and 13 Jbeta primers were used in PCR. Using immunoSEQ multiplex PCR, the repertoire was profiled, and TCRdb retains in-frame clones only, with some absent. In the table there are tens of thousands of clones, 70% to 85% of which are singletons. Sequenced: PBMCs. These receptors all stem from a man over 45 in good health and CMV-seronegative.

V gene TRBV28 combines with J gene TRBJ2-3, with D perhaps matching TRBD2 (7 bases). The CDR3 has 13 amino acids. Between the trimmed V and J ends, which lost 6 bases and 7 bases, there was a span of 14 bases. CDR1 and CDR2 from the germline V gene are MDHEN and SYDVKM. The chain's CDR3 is CASSPGGPYTQYF. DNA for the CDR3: TGTGCCAGCAGCCCCGGGGGGCCATATACGCAGTATTTT.

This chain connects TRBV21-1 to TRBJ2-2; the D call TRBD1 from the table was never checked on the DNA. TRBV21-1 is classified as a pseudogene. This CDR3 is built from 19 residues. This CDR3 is CASSSSLTSGTGNTGELFF. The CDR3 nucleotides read TGTGCCAGCAGCTCAAGCCTAACCTCCGGGACAGGGAACACCGGGGAGCTGTTTTTT.

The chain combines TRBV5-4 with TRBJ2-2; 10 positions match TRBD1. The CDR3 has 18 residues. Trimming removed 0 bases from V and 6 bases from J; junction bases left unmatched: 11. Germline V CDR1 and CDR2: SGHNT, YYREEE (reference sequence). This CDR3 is CASSLGGAGQGYSGELFF. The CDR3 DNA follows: TGTGCCAGCAGCTTGGGGGGTGCGGGACAGGGGTATTCCGGGGAGCTGTTTTTT.

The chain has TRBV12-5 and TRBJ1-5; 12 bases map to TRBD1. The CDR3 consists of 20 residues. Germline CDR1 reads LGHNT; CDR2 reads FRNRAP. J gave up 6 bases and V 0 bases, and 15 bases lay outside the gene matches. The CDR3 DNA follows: TGTGCTAGTGGTTTGGTACAAGCCCTACAGGGACAGGGGGCGCCTCAGCCCCAGCATTTT. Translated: CASGLVQALQGQGAPQPQHF.

The CDR3: CASSPMGGPNTGELFF. The CDR3, as DNA: TGCGCCAGCAGCCCGATGGGGGGGCCGAACACCGGGGAGCTGTTTTTT. V and J are TRBV4-1 and TRBJ2-2, with D possibly TRBD2 on 7 matching bases. CDR3 length: 16 amino acids. Trimming pared 4 bases from V and 0 bases from J, leaving 12 bases between. Germline CDR1 and CDR2: MGHRA and YSYEKL.

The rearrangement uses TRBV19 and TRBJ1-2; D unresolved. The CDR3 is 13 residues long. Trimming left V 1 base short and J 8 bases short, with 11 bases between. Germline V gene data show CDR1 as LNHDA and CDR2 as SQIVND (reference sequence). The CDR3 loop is CASSIGGAEGYTF. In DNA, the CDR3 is TGTGCCAGTAGTATAGGAGGCGCGGAGGGCTACACCTTC.

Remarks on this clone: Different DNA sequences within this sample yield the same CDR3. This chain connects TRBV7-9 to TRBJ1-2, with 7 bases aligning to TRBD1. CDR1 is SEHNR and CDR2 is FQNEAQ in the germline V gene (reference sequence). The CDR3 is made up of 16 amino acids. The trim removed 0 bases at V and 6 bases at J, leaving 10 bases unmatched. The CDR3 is CASSLAQGGEFHGYTF. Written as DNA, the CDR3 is TGTGCCAGCAGCTTAGCGCAAGGGGGCGAGTTTCATGGCTACACCTTC.

The CDR3: CAARQTGTNQPQHF. CDR3 coding DNA: TGTGCCGCAAGGCAAACAGGTACGAATCAGCCCCAGCATTTT. This chain uses TRBV19 with TRBJ1-5; D may be TRBD1 (5 bases). CDR1 is LNHDA, CDR2 SQIVND, per germline (reference sequence). The CDR3 is 14 amino acids. The ends were cut back, 11 bases at V and 4 bases at J, with 18 bases in the middle.

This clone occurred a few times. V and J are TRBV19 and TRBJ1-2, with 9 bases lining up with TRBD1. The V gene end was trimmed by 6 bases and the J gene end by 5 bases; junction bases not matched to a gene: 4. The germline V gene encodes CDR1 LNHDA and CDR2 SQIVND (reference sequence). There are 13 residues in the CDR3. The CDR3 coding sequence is TGTGCCAGTAGACAGGGGGCGCGGTATGGCTACACCTTC. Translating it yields CASRQGARYGYTF.

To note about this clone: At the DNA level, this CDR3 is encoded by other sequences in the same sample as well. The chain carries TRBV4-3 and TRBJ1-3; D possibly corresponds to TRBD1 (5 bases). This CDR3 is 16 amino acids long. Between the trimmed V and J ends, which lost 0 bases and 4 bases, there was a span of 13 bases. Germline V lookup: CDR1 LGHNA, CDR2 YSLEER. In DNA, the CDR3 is TGCGCCAGCAGCCAAGATCCCAGGGCGTCCGGAAACACCATATATTTT. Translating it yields CASSQDPRASGNTIYF.

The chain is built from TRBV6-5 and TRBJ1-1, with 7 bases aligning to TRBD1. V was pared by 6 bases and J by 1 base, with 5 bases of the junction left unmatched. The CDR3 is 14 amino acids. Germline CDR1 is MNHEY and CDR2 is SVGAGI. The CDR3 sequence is CASRGGTENTEAFF. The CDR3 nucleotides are TGTGCCAGCAGAGGGGGGACAGAGAACACTGAAGCTTTCTTT.

CDR3 DNA: TGTGCCAGCAGCTTAACTAGCGGGGGGCAAGAGACCCAGTACTTC. Translating it yields CASSLTSGGQETQYF. The chain employs TRBV7-9 and TRBJ2-5; 12 bases are shared with TRBD2. Per the germline V gene, CDR1 is SEHNR and CDR2 is FQNEAQ (reference sequence). There are 15 residues in the CDR3. V was pared by 2 bases and J by 2 bases, with 0 bases of the junction left unmatched.

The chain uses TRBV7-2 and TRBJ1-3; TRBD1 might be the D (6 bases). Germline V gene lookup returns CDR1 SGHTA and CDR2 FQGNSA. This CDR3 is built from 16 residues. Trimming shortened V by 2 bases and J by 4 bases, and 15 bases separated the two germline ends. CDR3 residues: CASSLLTGRRGNTIYF. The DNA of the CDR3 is TGTGCCAGCAGCTTACTTACAGGGCGGCGGGGAAACACCATATATTTT.

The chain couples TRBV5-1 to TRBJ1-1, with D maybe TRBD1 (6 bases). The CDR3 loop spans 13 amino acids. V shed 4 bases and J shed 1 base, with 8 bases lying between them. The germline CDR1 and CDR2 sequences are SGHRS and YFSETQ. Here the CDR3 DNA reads TGCGCCAGCAGCCAGACAGGGAACACTGAAGCTTTCTTT. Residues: CASSQTGNTEAFF.